This record looks at one T cell receptor (beta chain) sequence and its context. Its antigen is currently unknown. The CDR3 spans 14 residues. V lost 0 bases and J lost 0, with 7 bases in between. Germline loops: CDR1 SGHRS, CDR2 YFSETQ. PCR amplification relied on 60 Vbeta primers (plus 13 Jbeta primers). The repertoire was sequenced with immunoSEQ multiplex PCR; TCRdb's copy has only in-frame clones and lacks some. The data contain roughly 150,000 clones, around 80% of them singletons. While unrecorded immune exposures were likely, the donors were nominally healthy when sampled. These data are taken from a study of cytomegalovirus exposure and HLA in healthy donors. Overall study: Of all 400 or so donors who were genotyped, roughly 83% belonged to the Caucasian-associated ancestry cluster. Study-wide results and limits: It was reported in a later analysis that an Asian-associated ancestry cluster showed fewer N-insertions than the roughly 670-donor mean. Per a later analysis, 15,000 to 20,000 TCR beta sequences showed association with HLA alleles at 0.05 false discovery rate.

The V call is TRBV5-1, the J call TRBJ2-7; D uncertain. Source material: PBMCs. This TCR derives from a woman in her thirties or forties in good health and CMV-seronegative. CDR3 in DNA: TGCGCCAGCAGCTTGGTCCTAAGCTCCTACGAGCAGTACTTC. Translation gives CASSLVLSSYEQYF.